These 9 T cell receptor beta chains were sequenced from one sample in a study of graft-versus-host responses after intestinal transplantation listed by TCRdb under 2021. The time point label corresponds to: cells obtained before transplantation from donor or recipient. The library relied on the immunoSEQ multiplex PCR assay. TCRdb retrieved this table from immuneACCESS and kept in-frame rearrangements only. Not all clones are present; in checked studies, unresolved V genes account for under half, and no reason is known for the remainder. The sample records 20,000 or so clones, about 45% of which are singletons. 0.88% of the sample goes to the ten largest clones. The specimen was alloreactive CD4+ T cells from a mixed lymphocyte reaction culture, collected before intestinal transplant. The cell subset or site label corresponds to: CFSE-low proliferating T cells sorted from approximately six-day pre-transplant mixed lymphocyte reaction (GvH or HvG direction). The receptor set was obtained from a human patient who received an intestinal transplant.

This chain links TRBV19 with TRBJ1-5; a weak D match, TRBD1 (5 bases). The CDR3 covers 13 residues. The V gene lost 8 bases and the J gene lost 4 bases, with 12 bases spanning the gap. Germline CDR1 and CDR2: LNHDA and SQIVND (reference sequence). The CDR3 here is CASLDRGNQPQHF. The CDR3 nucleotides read TGTGCCAGTTTGGATAGGGGAAATCAGCCCCAGCATTTT.

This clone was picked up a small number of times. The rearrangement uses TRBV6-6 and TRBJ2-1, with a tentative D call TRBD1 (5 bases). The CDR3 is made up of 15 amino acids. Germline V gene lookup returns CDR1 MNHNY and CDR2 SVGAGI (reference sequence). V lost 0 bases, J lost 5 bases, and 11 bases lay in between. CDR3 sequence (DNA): TGTGCCAGCAGTTACTCGAGTCAGGGTAACAATGAGCAGTTCTTC. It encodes CASSYSSQGNNEQFF.

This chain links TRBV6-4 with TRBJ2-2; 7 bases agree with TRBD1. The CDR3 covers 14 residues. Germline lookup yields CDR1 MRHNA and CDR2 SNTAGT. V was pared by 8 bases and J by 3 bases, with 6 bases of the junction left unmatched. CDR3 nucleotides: TGTGCCAGCTCCGGACAGGCCTACACCGGGGAGCTGTTTTTT. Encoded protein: CASSGQAYTGELFF.

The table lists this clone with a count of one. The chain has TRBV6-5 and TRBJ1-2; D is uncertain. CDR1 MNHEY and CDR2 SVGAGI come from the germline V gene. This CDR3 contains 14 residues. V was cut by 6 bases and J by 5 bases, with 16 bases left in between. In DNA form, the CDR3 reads TGTGCCAGCAGCTCGACCCGACCCGGGTATGGCTACACCTTC. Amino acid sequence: CASSSTRPGYGYTF.

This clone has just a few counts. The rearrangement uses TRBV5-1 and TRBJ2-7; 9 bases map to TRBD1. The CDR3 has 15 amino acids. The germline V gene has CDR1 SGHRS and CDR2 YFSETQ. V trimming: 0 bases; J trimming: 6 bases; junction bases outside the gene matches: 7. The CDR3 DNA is TGCGCCAGCAGCTTGGGTGGACAGGGGTACGGCGAGCAGTACTTC. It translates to CASSLGGQGYGEQYF.

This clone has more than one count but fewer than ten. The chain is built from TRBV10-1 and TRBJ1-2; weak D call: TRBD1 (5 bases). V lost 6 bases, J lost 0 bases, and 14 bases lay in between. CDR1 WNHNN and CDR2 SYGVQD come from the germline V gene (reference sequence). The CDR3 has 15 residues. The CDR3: CASRVGKGSNYGYTF. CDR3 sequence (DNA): TGCGCCAGCAGAGTGGGCAAGGGGTCTAACTATGGCTACACCTTC.

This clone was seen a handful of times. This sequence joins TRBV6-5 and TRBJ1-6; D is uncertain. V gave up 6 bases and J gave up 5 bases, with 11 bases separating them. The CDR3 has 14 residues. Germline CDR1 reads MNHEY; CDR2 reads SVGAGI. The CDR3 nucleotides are TGTGCCAGCAGGGCCGACTTGGATAATTCACCCCTCCACTTT. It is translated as CASRADLDNSPLHF.

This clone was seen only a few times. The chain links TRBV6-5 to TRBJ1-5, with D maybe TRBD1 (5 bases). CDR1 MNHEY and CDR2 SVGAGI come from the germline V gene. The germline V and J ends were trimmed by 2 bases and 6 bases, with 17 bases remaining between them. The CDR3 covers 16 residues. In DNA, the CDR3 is TGTGCCAGCAGTTACGCTGGCCCAGGGTGGAGTCAGCCCCAGCATTTT. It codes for CASSYAGPGWSQPQHF.

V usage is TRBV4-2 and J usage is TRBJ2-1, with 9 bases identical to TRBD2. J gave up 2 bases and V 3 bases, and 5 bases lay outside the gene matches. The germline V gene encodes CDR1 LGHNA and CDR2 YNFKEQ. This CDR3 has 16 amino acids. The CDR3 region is CASSQIAGETYNEQFF. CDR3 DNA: TGTGCCAGCAGCCAGATAGCGGGGGAAACCTACAATGAGCAGTTCTTC.